This paragraph covers one T cell receptor beta chain sequence. This table comes from immunoSEQ multiplex PCR, and its TCRdb copy is limited to in-frame clones, with some not included. The repertoire holds about 280,000 clones, 70% to 90% seen once, with about 9.8% in the top ten. The sample belongs to a study of blood T cell repertoires in COVID-19. The CDR3 has 13 amino acids. V was shortened by 0 bases and J by 7 bases, with 7 bases between the two germline ends. Per the germline V gene, CDR1 is LGHNA and CDR2 is YSLEER. The clonotype comes from a young man with active or convalescent COVID-19. This chain links TRBV4-3 with TRBJ2-1, with D possibly TRBD2 on 5 matching bases. Sequencing was done on a sample of peripheral blood. The DNA of the CDR3 is TGCGCCAGCAGCCAAGATTCGGGAAATGAGCAGTTCTTC. Amino acids: CASSQDSGNEQFF.